The T cell receptor (beta chain) under discussion was sequenced for a study of T cells in localized non-small cell lung cancer. Details on this clone: Its antigen is currently unknown.

Whole-study findings and limits: Heterogeneity stays possible, as sequencing covered only one tumor region. Adjacent lung was found to contain a median about 62 of the top 100 tumor clones.

Trimming cost V 11 bases and J 5 bases; bases outside gene matches: 11. The CDR3 sequence is 13 residues long. Per the germline V gene, CDR1 is MGHDK and CDR2 is SYGVNS. Profiling relied on immunoSEQ multiplex PCR, and the TCRdb table lists in-frame clones only, not all of them. The table records around 8,000 clones, approximately 90% of them present only once. This clonotype was obtained from a male donor aged 60 or older with stage II lung adenocarcinoma. The chain joins TRBV25-1 to TRBJ1-1; 7 positions match TRBD1. Sequencing was performed on peripheral blood mononuclear cells, taken before any cancer treatment. CDR3 DNA: TGTGCCTCCAGGGGGGACGGCATTACTGAAGCTTTCTTT. Translated, it gives CASRGDGITEAFF.